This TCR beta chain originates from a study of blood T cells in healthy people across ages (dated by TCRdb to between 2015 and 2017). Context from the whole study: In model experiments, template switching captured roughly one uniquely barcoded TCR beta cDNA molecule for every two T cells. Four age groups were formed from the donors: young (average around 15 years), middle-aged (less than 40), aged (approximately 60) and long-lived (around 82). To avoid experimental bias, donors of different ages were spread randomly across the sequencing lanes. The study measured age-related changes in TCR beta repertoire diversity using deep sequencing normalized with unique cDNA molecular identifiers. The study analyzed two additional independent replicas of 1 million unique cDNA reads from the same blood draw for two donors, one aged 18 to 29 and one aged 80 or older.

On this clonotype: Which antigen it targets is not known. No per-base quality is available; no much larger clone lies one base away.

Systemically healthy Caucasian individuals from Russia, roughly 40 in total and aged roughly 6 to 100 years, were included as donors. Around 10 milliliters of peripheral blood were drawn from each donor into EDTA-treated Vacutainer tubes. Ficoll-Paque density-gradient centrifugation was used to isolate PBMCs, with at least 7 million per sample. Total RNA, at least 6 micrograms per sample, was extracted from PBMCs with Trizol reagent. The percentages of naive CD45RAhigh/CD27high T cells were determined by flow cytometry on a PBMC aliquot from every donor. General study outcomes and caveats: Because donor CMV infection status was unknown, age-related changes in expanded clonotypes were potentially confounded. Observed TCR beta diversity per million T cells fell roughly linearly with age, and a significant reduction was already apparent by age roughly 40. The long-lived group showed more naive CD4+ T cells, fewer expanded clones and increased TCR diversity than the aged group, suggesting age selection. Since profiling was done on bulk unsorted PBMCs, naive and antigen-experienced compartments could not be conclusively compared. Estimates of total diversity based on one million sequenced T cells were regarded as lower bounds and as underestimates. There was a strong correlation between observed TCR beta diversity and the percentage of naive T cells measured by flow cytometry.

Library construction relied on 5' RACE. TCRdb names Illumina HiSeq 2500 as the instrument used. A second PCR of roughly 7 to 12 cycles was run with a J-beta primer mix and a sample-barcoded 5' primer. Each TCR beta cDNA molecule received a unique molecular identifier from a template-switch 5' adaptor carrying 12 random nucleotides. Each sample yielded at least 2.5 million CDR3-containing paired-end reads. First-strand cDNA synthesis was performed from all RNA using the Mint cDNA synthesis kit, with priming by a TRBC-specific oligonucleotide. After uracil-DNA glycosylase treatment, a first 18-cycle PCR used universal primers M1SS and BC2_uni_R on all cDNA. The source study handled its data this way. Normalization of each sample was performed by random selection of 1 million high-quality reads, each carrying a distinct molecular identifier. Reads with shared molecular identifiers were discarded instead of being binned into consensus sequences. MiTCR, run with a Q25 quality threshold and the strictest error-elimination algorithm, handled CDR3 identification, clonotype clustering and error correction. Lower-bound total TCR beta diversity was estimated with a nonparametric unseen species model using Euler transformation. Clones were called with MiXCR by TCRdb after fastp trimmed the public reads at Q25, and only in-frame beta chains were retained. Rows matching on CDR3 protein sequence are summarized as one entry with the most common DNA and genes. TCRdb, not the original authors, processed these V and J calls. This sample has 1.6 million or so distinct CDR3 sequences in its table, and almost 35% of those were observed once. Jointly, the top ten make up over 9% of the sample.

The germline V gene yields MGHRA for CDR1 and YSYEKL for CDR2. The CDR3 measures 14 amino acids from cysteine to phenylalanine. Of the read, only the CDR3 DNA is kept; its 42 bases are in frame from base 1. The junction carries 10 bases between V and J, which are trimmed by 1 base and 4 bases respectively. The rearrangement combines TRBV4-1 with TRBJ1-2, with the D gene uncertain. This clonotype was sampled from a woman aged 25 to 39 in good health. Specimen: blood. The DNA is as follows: TGCGCCAGCAGCCAAGCCGGGAGACCCTATGGCTACACCTTC. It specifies CASSQAGRPYGYTF.